This T cell receptor beta chain was found in a study of cytomegalovirus exposure and HLA in healthy donors. CDR1 is SGHTA and CDR2 is FQGNSA in the germline V gene. The length of the CDR3 is 14 residues. Germline trimming cut 3 bases from V and 2 bases from J; bases unmatched to any gene: 2. Primers for the PCR totalled 60 Vbeta and 13 Jbeta. Clones were sequenced by immunoSEQ multiplex PCR, and TCRdb holds only the in-frame ones, with some missing. The sample consists of about 110,000 clones, 55% to 80% of them appearing once. Concerning this clone: Its matching antigen is unknown.

Study-level points and caveats: Over 150 TCR beta chains were listed as cytomegalovirus-associated.

Source material: PBMCs. This chain uses TRBV7-2 with TRBJ2-5; TRBD2 matches 8 bases. This clonotype was obtained from a woman in her 30s in good health and CMV-seronegative. The CDR3 region has the DNA TGTGCCAGCAGCTTCGGCGGGAGGCAAGAGACCCAGTACTTC. Translation: CASSFGGRQETQYF.